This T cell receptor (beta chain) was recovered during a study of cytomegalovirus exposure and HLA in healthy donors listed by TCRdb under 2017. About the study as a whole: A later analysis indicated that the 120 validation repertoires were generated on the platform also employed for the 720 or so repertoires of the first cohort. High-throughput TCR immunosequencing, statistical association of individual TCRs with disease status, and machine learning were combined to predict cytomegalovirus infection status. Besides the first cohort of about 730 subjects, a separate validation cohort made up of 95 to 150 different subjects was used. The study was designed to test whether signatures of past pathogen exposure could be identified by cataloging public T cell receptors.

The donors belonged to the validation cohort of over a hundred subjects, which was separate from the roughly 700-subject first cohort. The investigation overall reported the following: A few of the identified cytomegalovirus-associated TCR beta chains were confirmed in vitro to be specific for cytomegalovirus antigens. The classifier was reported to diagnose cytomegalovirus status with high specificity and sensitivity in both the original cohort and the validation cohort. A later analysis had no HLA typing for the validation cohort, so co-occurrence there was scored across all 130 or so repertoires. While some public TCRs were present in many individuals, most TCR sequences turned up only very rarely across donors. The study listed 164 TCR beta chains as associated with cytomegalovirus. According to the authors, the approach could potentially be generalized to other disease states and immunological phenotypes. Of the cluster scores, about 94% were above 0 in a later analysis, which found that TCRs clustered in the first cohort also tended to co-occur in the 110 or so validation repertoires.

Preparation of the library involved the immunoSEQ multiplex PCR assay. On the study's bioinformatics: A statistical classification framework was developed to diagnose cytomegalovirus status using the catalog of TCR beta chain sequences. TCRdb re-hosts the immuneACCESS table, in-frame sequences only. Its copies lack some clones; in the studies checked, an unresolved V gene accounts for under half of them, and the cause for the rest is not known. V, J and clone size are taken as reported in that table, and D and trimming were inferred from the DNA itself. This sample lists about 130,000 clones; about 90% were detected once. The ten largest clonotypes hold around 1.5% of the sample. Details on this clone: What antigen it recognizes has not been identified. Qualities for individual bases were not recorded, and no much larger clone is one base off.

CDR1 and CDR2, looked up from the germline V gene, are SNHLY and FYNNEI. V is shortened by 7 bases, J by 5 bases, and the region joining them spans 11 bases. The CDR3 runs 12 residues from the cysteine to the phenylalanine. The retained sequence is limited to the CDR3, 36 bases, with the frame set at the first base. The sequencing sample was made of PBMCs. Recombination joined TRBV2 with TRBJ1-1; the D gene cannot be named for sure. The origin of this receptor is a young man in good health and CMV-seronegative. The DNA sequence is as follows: TGTGCCAGCACTCCCGGGGTGACTGAAGCTTTCTTT. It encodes CASTPGVTEAFF.